A selection of T cell receptor beta chains follows, all from one sample in a study of response to subunit inactivated influenza vaccine. TCRdb analysed the RT-PCR reads with MiXCR anew, one entry per CDR3 protein. This sample has roughly 790,000 distinct CDR3 sequences, with 20% to 25% found just once. The sample in question was PBMCs from blood, obtained roughly 5 days after vaccination. The receptors stem from a man aged 45 to 65 who received an inactivated influenza vaccine. Each CDR3 is given with its conserved first and last residue.

>TRBV29-1|TRBJ2-5
CSVLGGRDQETQYF
>TRBV21-1|TRBJ2-7
CASSKKFQRERYEQYF
>TRBV20-1|TRBJ2-7
CSATSDAWYEQYF
>TRBV30|TRBJ2-3
CAWSVGGLATDTQYF
>TRBV12-3/TRBV12-4|TRBJ1-2
CASGVVGGAGGYTF
>TRBV28|TRBJ2-3
CASSDRDRVPDTQYF
>TRBV12-3/TRBV12-4|TRBJ2-3
CASRGAIAGAFTDTQYF
>TRBV5-1|TRBJ2-3
CASSLGTQPSTDTQYF
>TRBV18|TRBJ2-3
CASSPMDSTDTQYF
>TRBV7-2|TRBJ2-7
CASSFQGRREQYF
>TRBV27|TRBJ1-2
CATSTGVMGGYTF
>TRBV27|TRBJ2-3
CASSYQGAPDTQYF
>TRBV7-9|TRBJ2-2
CASRTGTNTGELFF
>TRBV5-6|TRBJ2-3
CASSPNLRVISTDTQYF
>TRBV5-1|TRBJ2-7
CASGLAGTAEQYF
>TRBV6-1|TRBJ2-2
CASMSGGIGELFF
>TRBV20-1|TRBJ2-1
CSASLASNVQFF
>TRBV11-2|TRBJ2-3
CASSLGTGTMSDTQYF
>TRBV6-1|TRBJ2-4
CASLNVGASGVVAKNIQYF
>TRBV7-2|TRBJ2-7
CASSPSSGGQHEQYF
>TRBV15|TRBJ2-7
CATSRRQGDEQYF
>TRBV24-1|TRBJ2-2
CATSDATPGGFRTGELFF
>TRBV10-3|TRBJ2-1
CAIRGPGENEQFF
>TRBV6-5|TRBJ1-1
CASSYGTPENTEAFF
>TRBV5-4|TRBJ2-1
CASSRTGDGYNEQFF
>TRBV5-1|TRBJ1-5
CASSLAGDGNQPQHF
>TRBV5-1|TRBJ2-3
CASSLGTQRTDTQYF
>TRBV12-3/TRBV12-4|TRBJ1-6
CASTPFGGDNSPLHF
>TRBV9|TRBJ1-6
CASSVEGQGRNTLHF
>TRBV5-1|TRBJ2-7
CASSLGTSGTGEQYF
>TRBV20-1|TRBJ1-1
CTTKKGWQGTEAFF
>TRBV29-1|TRBJ1-1
CSVDRIINTEAFF
>TRBV11-1|TRBJ2-7
CASSPRTGNYEQYF
>TRBV7-2|TRBJ2-5
CASRDAGGGETQYF
>TRBV5-1|TRBJ2-5
CASSQDTTSATRGETQYF
>TRBV20-1|TRBJ2-3
CSARLAGLRTDTQYF
>TRBV15|TRBJ2-3
CATSRDGYADTQYF
>TRBV7-6|TRBJ2-7
CASSLEGRVSYEQYF
>TRBV24-1|TRBJ2-1
CATGGLADNEQFF
>TRBV5-1|TRBJ2-5
CASSLGGTPLGGETQYF
>TRBV5-5|TRBJ2-1
CASSPWAASYNEQFF
>TRBV28|TRBJ2-5
CASSNDRISTSGEQTQYF